The 14 T cell receptor beta chains in this list originate from one sample, sequenced in a study of blood T cell repertoires in COVID-19. Assay used: immunoSEQ multiplex PCR; TCRdb lists only in-frame clones, some missing. The sample records about 220,000 clones, about 85% being singletons. Sequencing used PBMCs or T cells enriched from blood (not recorded which). The receptors originated from a woman aged 25 to 45 who had recovered from COVID-19.

The CDR3 DNA reads as TGTGCCAGCAGCTTAGGGCGGGGACAGGGGGCGCGGAGCAATCAGCCCCAGCATTTT. Amino acids: CASSLGRGQGARSNQPQHF. The chain recombines TRBV13 with TRBJ1-5; TRBD1 matches 12 bases. Germline lookup yields CDR1 PRHDT and CDR2 FYEKMQ (reference sequence). The V and J ends lost 0 bases and 1 base, in that order; junction bases with no gene match: 7. This CDR3 has 19 amino acids.

The rearrangement links TRBV29-1 to TRBJ2-7; D perhaps matches TRBD2 (5 bases). Trimming cost V 4 bases and J 2 bases, with 12 bases left between them. The CDR3 totals 13 residues. Germline CDR1 reads SQVTM; CDR2 reads ANQGSEA. CDR3 DNA sequence: TGCAGCGTTGTGTCTGCGGGCGCCTACGAGCAGTACTTC. Translating it yields CSVVSAGAYEQYF.

The chain is built from TRBV29-1 and TRBJ1-2, with 8 bases aligning to TRBD1. The germline CDR1 and CDR2 sequences are SQVTM and ANQGSEA. The CDR3 has 13 residues. V dropped 5 bases and J dropped 3; count of bases not matched to a gene: 5. The CDR3 DNA reads as TGCAGCGTTACAGGGGGGAAAGACTATGGCTACACCTTC. It translates to CSVTGGKDYGYTF.

The gene calls are TRBV4-3 and TRBJ1-3; no reliable D call. V shed 1 base and J shed 0 bases, with 10 bases lying between them. Germline V gives CDR1 LGHNA, CDR2 YSLEER. The CDR3 consists of 16 residues. As DNA, the CDR3 is TGCGCCAGCAGCCAAGCCCTTCATAGCTCTGGAAACACCATATATTTT. Translation gives CASSQALHSSGNTIYF.

The V gene is TRBV2, the J gene TRBJ1-2; maybe TRBD1 (6 bases). Deletions cut 7 bases from V and 6 bases from J, with 18 bases between. Germline assignment: CDR1 SNHLY and CDR2 FYNNEI. The CDR3 is 14 amino acids. The CDR3 is CASNFGGDANGYTF. The CDR3 DNA reads TGTGCCAGCAATTTTGGGGGCGACGCTAATGGCTACACCTTC. The entire variable domain, with the rest obtained from reference TRBV2 and TRBJ1-2, is as follows: EPEVTQTPSHQVTQMGQEVILRCVPISNHLYFYWYRQILGQKVEFLVSFYNNEISEKSEIFDDQFSVERPDGSNFTLKIRSTKLEDSAMYFCASNFGGDANGYTFGSGTRLTVV.

The chain carries TRBV5-6 and TRBJ1-2, with D maybe TRBD1 (6 bases). Trimming took 0 bases from V and 4 from J, leaving 16 bases between them. Per the germline V gene, CDR1 is SGHDT and CDR2 is YYEEEE. This CDR3 has 16 residues. The CDR3 is CASSLEQGPLGYGYTF. In DNA form, the CDR3 reads TGTGCCAGCAGCTTGGAACAGGGCCCGCTAGGCTATGGCTACACCTTC. The entire variable domain, with the rest obtained from reference TRBV5-6 and TRBJ1-2, is as follows: DAGVTQSPTHLIKTRGQQVTLRCSPKSGHDTVSWYQQALGQGPQFIFQYYEEEERQRGNFPDRFSGHQFPNYSSELNVNALLLGDSALYLCASSLEQGPLGYGYTFGSGTRLTVV.

The chain employs TRBV29-1 and TRBJ1-5; D uncertain. V was cut by 5 bases and J by 11 bases, with 13 bases left in between. The CDR3 has 11 amino acids. The germline gives CDR1 SQVTM, CDR2 ANQGSEA. CDR3 bases: TGCAGCGTTCGGAGCAGCGGGTCCCAGCATTTT. Residues: CSVRSSGSQHF.

The rearrangement uses TRBV20-1 and TRBJ1-2; D ambiguous. There are 11 residues in the CDR3. Germline V gene sequence: CDR1 DFQATT, CDR2 SNEGSKA (reference sequence). The V end lost 5 bases, the J end lost 7 bases, and 11 bases lay between the germline ends. In nucleotides, the CDR3 is TGCAGTGCTCTCCGGGAAGCTGGCTACACCTTC. It translates to CSALREAGYTF.

The chain uses TRBV7-8 and TRBJ1-5; D remains unclear. Trimming took 1 base from V and 10 from J, leaving 20 bases between them. CDR1 and CDR2 from the germline V gene are SGHVS and FQNEAQ. CDR3 length: 16 amino acids. The CDR3 DNA reads as TGTGCCAGCAGCTTAGTTTCTGGCGGAAGCTCGGGTCCCCAGCATTTT. Protein sequence: CASSLVSGGSSGPQHF.

V and J are TRBV5-4 and TRBJ1-2; D is perhaps TRBD1 (5 bases). This CDR3 contains 14 residues. V was trimmed by 6 bases and J by 4 bases, leaving 16 bases between them. CDR1 and CDR2 from the germline V gene are SGHNT and YYREEE (reference sequence). The CDR3 region has the DNA TGTGCCAGCACCCAAGGTGGGGGGGGCTATGGCTACACCTTC. Protein: CASTQGGGGYGYTF. Complete variable domain (other parts from reference TRBV5-4 and TRBJ1-2): ETGVTQSPTHLIKTRGQQVTLRCSSQSGHNTVSWYQQALGQGPQFIFQYYREEENGRGNFPPRFSGLQFPNYSSELNVNALELDDSALYLCASTQGGGGYGYTFGSGTRLTVV.

V and J are TRBV24-1 and TRBJ1-1; TRBD1 matches 7 bases. Losses at the gene ends were 10 bases for V and 0 bases for J; bases not matched to a gene: 4. The germline V gene encodes CDR1 KGHDR and CDR2 SFDVKD. The CDR3 has 13 residues. Written as DNA, the CDR3 is TGTGCCACACGGGACAGCTTGAACACTGAAGCTTTCTTT. It yields the protein CATRDSLNTEAFF.

The genes are TRBV29-1 and TRBJ2-5; TRBD1 agrees at 10 bases. CDR1 and CDR2 from the germline V gene are SQVTM and ANQGSEA. This CDR3 is 14 amino acids long. Losses at the gene ends were 5 bases for V and 4 bases for J; bases not matched to a gene: 7. The CDR3 nucleotides are TGCAGCGTTTCTGAGACAGGGGGCGTAGAGACCCAGTACTTC. It translates to CSVSETGGVETQYF. Variable domain in full (rest from reference TRBV29-1 and TRBJ2-5): SAVISQKPSRDICQRGTSLTIQCQVDSQVTMMFWYRQQPGQSLTLIATANQGSEATYESGFVIDKFPISRPNLTFSTLTVSNMSPEDSSIYLCSVSETGGVETQYFGPGTRLLVL.

This clone was detected only once. The chain carries TRBV4-3 and TRBJ2-2; a weak D match, TRBD2 (5 bases). Trimming took 1 base from V and 3 from J, leaving 6 bases between them. The length of the CDR3 is 14 residues. Germline V CDR1 and CDR2: LGHNA, YSLEER. This CDR3 reads CASSQVEDTGELFF. CDR3 nucleotide sequence: TGCGCCAGCAGCCAAGTGGAGGACACCGGGGAGCTGTTTTTT.

This chain joins TRBV5-6 and TRBJ2-7; D might be TRBD1 (6 bases). V lost 4 bases, J lost 0 bases, and 11 bases lay in between. The CDR3 contains 14 residues. CDR1 and CDR2 from the germline V gene are SGHDT and YYEEEE. CDR3 amino acids: CASSTGQSSYEQYF. The CDR3 DNA follows: TGTGCCAGCAGCACTGGACAGTCCTCCTACGAGCAGTACTTC.